The next 20 T cell receptor beta chains were all read from a single sample in a study of sequential checkpoint blockade in melanoma. Generated by immunoSEQ multiplex PCR, the TCRdb table keeps only in-frame clones and is missing some. The data hold about 29,000 clones, with 60% to 80% observed a single time. As for treatment: randomized to nivolumab then ipilimumab (arm A) or the reverse (arm B). Here the sequenced sample was CD8+ T cells sorted from blood (inferred from file names), taken from a patient given nivolumab and ipilimumab in sequence. The receptors stem from a human donor with melanoma.

The chain couples TRBV7-2 to TRBJ1-5; D unclear. The CDR3 is 16 amino acids. Germline V gene data show CDR1 as SGHTA and CDR2 as FQGNSA. V was pared by 0 bases and J by 1 base, with 10 bases between. CDR3 nucleotide sequence: TGTGCCAGCAGCTTAGCGCTCCGAGGAAGCAATCAGCCCCAGCATTTT. This sequence encodes CASSLALRGSNQPQHF.

The genes are TRBV19 and TRBJ2-1, with 10 bases fitting TRBD2. This CDR3 has 15 residues. The junction had 9 bases not matched to a gene; V was cut back by 6 bases and J by 7 bases. CDR1 and CDR2 (germline): LNHDA, SQIVND (reference sequence). The CDR3: CASRTTSGALNEQFF. DNA for the CDR3: TGTGCCAGTAGGACTACTAGCGGGGCATTGAATGAGCAGTTCTTC.

V and J are TRBV9 and TRBJ1-1; D uncertain. CDR1 and CDR2 from the germline V gene are SGDLS and YYNGEE. This CDR3 is 15 amino acids long. V was clipped by 4 bases and J by 6 bases, with 19 bases between them. Written as DNA, the CDR3 is TGTGCCAGCAGCTCAAGTAGCTCCTTGCTCGCTGAAGCTTTCTTT. This sequence encodes CASSSSSSLLAEAFF.

The J gene is TRBJ2-1, the V gene TRBV2; D remains ambiguous. V lost 8 bases, J lost 10 bases, and 9 bases lay in between. CDR3 length equals 10 residues. Germline CDR1 reads SNHLY; CDR2 reads FYNNEI. CDR3 protein: CASFELEQFF. The CDR3 bases are TGTGCCAGCTTTGAGCTAGAGCAGTTCTTC.

The gene calls are TRBV11-3 and TRBJ2-1, with TRBD1 identical over 8 bases. This CDR3 is 13 amino acids long. V was pared by 5 bases and J by 6 bases, with 3 bases of the junction left unmatched. Per germline, CDR1 SGHNT and CDR2 YENEEA. The CDR3 sequence is CASSTDRGNEQFF. CDR3 DNA: TGTGCCAGCAGCACCGACAGGGGCAATGAGCAGTTCTTC.

This clone showed up just a few times. V usage is TRBV6-4 and J usage is TRBJ2-1; TRBD2 aligns across 8 bases. Germline V gene lookup returns CDR1 MRHNA and CDR2 SNTAGT. Trimming cost V 2 bases and J 4 bases; bases outside gene matches: 4. This CDR3 has 15 residues. The CDR3 protein is CASSDDGGGYNEQFF. The CDR3 DNA follows: TGTGCCAGCAGTGACGACGGGGGGGGTTACAATGAGCAGTTCTTC.

This chain joins TRBV27 and TRBJ1-1; unclear D gene. Germline loops: CDR1 MNHEY, CDR2 SMNVEV (reference sequence). This CDR3 is 12 amino acids long. V shed 8 bases and J shed 6 bases, with 13 bases lying between them. CDR3 in amino acids: CASRAGLAEAFF. CDR3 in DNA: TGTGCCAGCCGAGCAGGTTTAGCTGAAGCTTTCTTT.

The CDR3: CASSYAPSGTEAFF. The CDR3 DNA sequence: TGTGCCAGCAGTTACGCCCCTAGCGGCACTGAAGCTTTCTTT. The rearrangement links TRBV6-5 to TRBJ1-1, with D uncertain. CDR3 length: 14 amino acids. Looked up from germline, CDR1 is MNHEY and CDR2 is SVGAGI. Trimming pared 2 bases from V and 4 bases from J, leaving 11 bases between.

A word on this clone: At the DNA level, this CDR3 is encoded by other sequences in the same sample as well. This chain joins TRBV29-1 and TRBJ2-3; TRBD2 matches at 9 bases. The CDR3 runs 15 residues. The V segment lost 1 base and the J segment 1 base; nucleotides outside the gene matches: 3. Germline V lookup: CDR1 SQVTM, CDR2 ANQGSEA. CDR3 protein: CSVEGGGGGTDTQYF. As DNA, the CDR3 is TGCAGCGTTGAAGGGGGCGGGGGGGGCACAGATACGCAGTATTTT.

The chain recombines TRBV7-8 with TRBJ1-1, with D tentatively TRBD1 (5 bases). The germline V gene has CDR1 SGHVS and CDR2 FQNEAQ. V shed 9 bases and J shed 4 bases, with 18 bases lying between them. This CDR3 comprises 14 residues. The CDR3 here is CASIDGGSVTEAFF. The CDR3 coding sequence is TGTGCCAGTATCGACGGGGGATCGGTCACTGAAGCTTTCTTT. The full variable domain, in which reference TRBV7-8 and TRBJ1-1 provide the parts outside the CDR3, is GAGVSQSPRYKVAKRGQDVALRCDPISGHVSLFWYQQALGQGPEFLTYFQNEAQLDKSGLPSDRFFAERPEGSVSTLKIQRTQQEDSAVYLCASIDGGSVTEAFFGQGTRLTVV.

V usage is TRBV6-5 and J usage is TRBJ2-7, with D possibly being TRBD2 (6 bases). CDR3 length equals 14 residues. Trimming stripped 8 bases from V and 0 bases from J, with 14 bases between. CDR1 and CDR2 from the germline V gene are MNHEY and SVGAGI. CDR3 coding DNA: TGTGCCAGCGGGGCTGGCGGGGACTCCTACGAGCAGTACTTC. Protein: CASGAGGDSYEQYF.

The chain recombines TRBV4-3 with TRBJ2-3, with 8 bases aligning to TRBD1. The CDR3 has 15 residues. The V gene's germline CDR1 is LGHNA and CDR2 YSLEER. V shed 4 bases, J shed 3 bases, and the junction held 6 bases outside the gene matches. CDR3 DNA: TGCGCCAGCAGCCGGGCAGGGGGCCCGACAGATACGCAGTATTTT. Translation gives CASSRAGGPTDTQYF.

The rearrangement links TRBV7-9 to TRBJ1-4; a possible D gene is TRBD1 (5 bases). Germline assignment: CDR1 SEHNR and CDR2 FQNEAQ (reference sequence). V lost 5 bases, J lost 16 bases, and 17 bases lay in between. This CDR3 spans 12 amino acids. CDR3 sequence reads: CASSPPQGQAFF. The CDR3 DNA sequence: TGTGCCAGCAGCCCTCCTCAGGGCCAGGCGTTTTTT. Full variable domain (outside the CDR3, taken from reference TRBV7-9 and TRBJ1-4): DTGVSQNPRHKITKRGQNVTFRCDPISEHNRLYWYRQTLGQGPEFLTYFQNEAQLEKSRLLSDRFSAERPKGSFSTLEIQRTEQGDSAMYLCASSPPQGQAFFGSGTQLSVL.

This clone was seen a single time. V and J are TRBV27 and TRBJ1-1; D is unclear. Germline CDR1 reads MNHEY; CDR2 reads SMNVEV (reference sequence). V lost 6 bases to trimming and J lost 6 bases, with 8 bases between them. The CDR3 has 11 residues. The CDR3 spells CASRQASEAFF. The CDR3 DNA reads TGTGCCAGCAGGCAGGCTTCTGAAGCTTTCTTT.

The CDR3 reads CASSQTFRTSGRPYNEQFF. CDR3 nucleotides: TGTGCCAGCAGCCAGACTTTCCGGACTAGCGGGAGGCCCTACAATGAGCAGTTCTTC. The gene calls are TRBV7-2 and TRBJ2-1, with 14 bases aligning to TRBD2. Germline trimming cut 5 bases from V and 2 bases from J; bases unmatched to any gene: 11. The CDR3 has 19 residues. Germline-derived CDR1 and CDR2 are SGHTA and FQGNSA.

The V call is TRBV9, the J call TRBJ2-3, with D perhaps TRBD2 (7 bases). This CDR3 spans 15 amino acids. V lost 3 bases and J lost 4, with 15 bases in between. Germline V gene data show CDR1 as SGDLS and CDR2 as YYNGEE. DNA of the CDR3: TGTGCCAGCAGCGAAGGGGGAGGGAGATCAGATACGCAGTATTTT. It is translated as CASSEGGGRSDTQYF.

V gene TRBV25-1 combines with J gene TRBJ1-1, with 8 bases that match TRBD1. The V gene end was trimmed by 7 bases and the J gene end by 1 base; junction bases not matched to a gene: 5. The CDR3 loop spans 14 amino acids. Germline CDR1 is MGHDK and CDR2 is SYGVNS. CDR3 region: CASIGGQGNTEAFF. The CDR3 DNA reads TGTGCCAGCATCGGAGGACAGGGGAACACTGAAGCTTTCTTT.

V is TRBV6-5 and J is TRBJ2-1, with D perhaps TRBD2 (6 bases). Between the trimmed V and J ends, which lost 7 bases and 6 bases, there was a span of 16 bases. This CDR3 spans 14 amino acids. Germline V CDR1 and CDR2: MNHEY, SVGAGI. The CDR3 region has the DNA TGTGCCAGCACGACTAGAACCTTCCCCAATGAGCAGTTCTTC. It translates to CASTTRTFPNEQFF.

The V and J genes are TRBV9 and TRBJ2-7; weak D call: TRBD1 (5 bases). The V and J ends lost 0 bases and 0 bases respectively, with 7 bases between them. CDR1 is SGDLS, CDR2 YYNGEE, per germline. The CDR3 has 14 residues. The CDR3 spells CASSVGDSSYEQYF. CDR3 nucleotide sequence: TGTGCCAGCAGCGTAGGAGACAGCTCCTACGAGCAGTACTTC.

This clone has more than one count but fewer than ten. The chain is built from TRBV25-1 and TRBJ1-1; 7 nucleotides match TRBD1. Germline loops: CDR1 MGHDK, CDR2 SYGVNS. The CDR3 spans 16 residues. With V trimmed by 1 base and J by 3 bases, 8 bases remained unmatched. CDR3 coding DNA: TGTGCCAGCAGTGAATTTGGCCCCGACAGGGACACTGAAGCTTTCTTT. It translates to CASSEFGPDRDTEAFF.